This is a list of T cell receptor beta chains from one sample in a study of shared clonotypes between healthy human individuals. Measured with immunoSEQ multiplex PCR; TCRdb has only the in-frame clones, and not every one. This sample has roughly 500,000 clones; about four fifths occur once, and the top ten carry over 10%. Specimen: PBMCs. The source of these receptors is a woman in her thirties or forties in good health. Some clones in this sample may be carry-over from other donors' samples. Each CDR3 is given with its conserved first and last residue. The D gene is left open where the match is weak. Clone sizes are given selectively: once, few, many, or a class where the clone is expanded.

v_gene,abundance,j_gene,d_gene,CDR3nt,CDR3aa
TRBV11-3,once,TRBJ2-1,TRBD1,TGTGCCAGCAGTAAAAGCACAGGGGGCTCCTACAATGAGCAGTTCTTC,CASSKSTGGSYNEQFF
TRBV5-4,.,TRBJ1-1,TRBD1,TGTGCCAGCAGCTTTGACAGGGGCTACACTGAAGCTTTCTTT,CASSFDRGYTEAFF
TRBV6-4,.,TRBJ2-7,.,TGTGCCAGCAGCGTCTCTACGGACTCATCCTACGAGCAGTACTTC,CASSVSTDSSYEQYF
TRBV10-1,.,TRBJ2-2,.,TGCGCCAGCAGTGCCAGGGCGAACACCGGGGAGCTGTTTTTT,CASSARANTGELFF
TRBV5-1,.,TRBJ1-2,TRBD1,TGCGCCAGCAGCTTGGCAGGGGGCGACTATGGCTACACCTTC,CASSLAGGDYGYTF
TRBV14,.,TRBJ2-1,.,TGTGCCAGCACCCGCTACAATGAGCAGTTCTTC,CASTRYNEQFF
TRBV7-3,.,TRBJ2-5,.,TGTGCCAGCAGCGTACCTTCTAGCGTCGAGACCCAGTACTTC,CASSVPSSVETQYF
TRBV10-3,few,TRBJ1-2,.,TGTGCCATCAGTGAAGGAGGATACGATGGCTACACCTTC,CAISEGGYDGYTF
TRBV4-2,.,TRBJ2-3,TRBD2,TGTGCCAGCAGCTCAGGCCTTATAGCGGGAGGGGCCGCCATCGGGCAGTATTTT,CASSSGLIAGGAAIGQYF
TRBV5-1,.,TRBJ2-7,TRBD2,TGCGCCAGCAGCCCGAACCTGGCGGGAGGCTCCTACGAGCAGTACTTC,CASSPNLAGGSYEQYF
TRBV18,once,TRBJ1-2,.,TGTGCCAGCTCACCACGGGGATCGGGTGAGAACACCTTC,CASSPRGSGENTF
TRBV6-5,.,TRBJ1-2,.,TGTGCCAGCAGATCTGTAGGGAGGCCCTATGGCTACACCTTC,CASRSVGRPYGYTF
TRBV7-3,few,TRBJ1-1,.,TGTGCCAGCAGCTTAGGCCGGGGGTCAGCAGCTTTCTTT,CASSLGRGSAAFF
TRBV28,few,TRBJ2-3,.,TGTGCCAGCAGTTTCGGGGATACGCAGTATTTT,CASSFGDTQYF
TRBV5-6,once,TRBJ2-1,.,TGTGCCAGCATCCTCTACTGGGTAGGTGATGAGAATGAGCAGTTCTTC,CASILYWVGDENEQFF
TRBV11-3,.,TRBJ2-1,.,TGTGCCAGCAGTTTCACTCGGGACACCTACAATGAGCAGTTCTTC,CASSFTRDTYNEQFF
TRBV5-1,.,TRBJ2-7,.,TGCGCCAGCAGCCCCAGGAATACGGGATGGGAGGTCGAGCAGTACTTC,CASSPRNTGWEVEQYF
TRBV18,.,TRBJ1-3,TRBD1,TGTGCCAGCTCACAACCGGGACAGGGCTTAGACACCATATATTTT,CASSQPGQGLDTIYF
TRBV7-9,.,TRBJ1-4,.,TGTGCCAGCAGCTTGTTTGGTGTTAATGAAAAACTGTTTTTT,CASSLFGVNEKLFF
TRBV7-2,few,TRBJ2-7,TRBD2,TGTGCCAGCAGCTTAGTCCACGGCGGGAGGGCCTACGAGCAGTACTTC,CASSLVHGGRAYEQYF
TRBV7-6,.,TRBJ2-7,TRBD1,TGTGCCAGCAGCTTAGGGGGGACAGGGTCCTACGAGCAGTACTTC,CASSLGGTGSYEQYF
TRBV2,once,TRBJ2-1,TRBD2,TGTGCCAGCAGTGACGCTAGGACTAGCGGGATCAGAGAGCAGTTCTTC,CASSDARTSGIREQFF
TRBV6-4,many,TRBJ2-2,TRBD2,TGTGCCAGCAGTGAGGGGACTAGCGGGAGTCAGGCCACCGGGGAGCTGTTTTTT,CASSEGTSGSQATGELFF
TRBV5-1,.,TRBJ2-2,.,TGCGCCAGCAGCTTGGTTTTGAACACCGGGGAGCTGTTTTTT,CASSLVLNTGELFF
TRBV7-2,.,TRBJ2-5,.,TGTGCCAGCAGCTCGCCCGTACAAGAGACCCAGTACTTC,CASSSPVQETQYF